Following are 16 T cell receptor beta chains from one sample sequenced in a study of blood T cells in healthy people across ages. A J-beta primer mix and a sample-barcoded 5' primer were used in a second PCR of about 7 to 12 cycles. TCRdb re-called the 5' RACE reads with MiXCR, one entry per CDR3 protein. Among more than 650,000 distinct CDR3 sequences listed, roughly 25% were seen once. Another study also made use of these data, one on T cells of mothers and their children.

Sequenced sample: blood. The receptors shown here come from a boy between 5 and 17 years old in good health.

This clonotype was recorded a few times. This rearrangement joins TRBV5-1 to TRBJ2-7, with TRBD2 matching over 10 bases. The V and J ends lost 2 bases and 4 bases, in that order; junction bases with no gene match: 6. Germline V gene data show CDR1 as SGHRS and CDR2 as YFSETQ. CDR3 length: 15 amino acids. The CDR3 nucleotides read TGCGCCAGCAGCTTTGAGCGGGGGGGAAAATACGAGCAGTACTTC. Its protein product is CASSFERGGKYEQYF.

This clonotype was counted a few times. V usage is TRBV29-1 and J usage is TRBJ2-7; TRBD1 matches 11 bases. The CDR3 contains 13 residues. Germline V gene data show CDR1 as SQVTM and CDR2 as ANQGSEA. J lost 4 bases, V lost 5 bases, and 4 bases had no gene match. CDR3 sequence reads: CSVRTGGAYEQYF. In nucleotides, the CDR3 is TGCAGCGTTAGGACAGGGGGCGCTTACGAGCAGTACTTC.

As to this clonotype: Since no conserved phenylalanine or tryptophan closes the CDR3, a read error is the likely cause. This chain joins TRBV2 and TRBJ2-6; a weak D match, TRBD1 (5 bases). Germline values: CDR1 SNHLY, CDR2 FYNNEI. Trimming took 1 base from V and 0 from J, leaving 16 bases between them. The CDR3 totals 19 residues. Here the CDR3 reads CASSEGLGHLSSGANVLTL. The CDR3 DNA reads as TGTGCCAGCAGTGAAGGTCTAGGACACCTGAGCTCTGGGGCCAACGTCCTGACTCTC.

The gene calls are TRBV5-1 and TRBJ2-7, with D perhaps matching TRBD1 or TRBD2 (6 bases each). V lost 0 bases and J lost 0, with 16 bases in between. The CDR3 sequence is 17 residues long. Germline V lookup: CDR1 SGHRS, CDR2 YFSETQ. The CDR3 bases are TGCGCCAGCAGCTTGGTGCCGGGGGCGGGAATCTCCTACGAGCAGTACTTC. It specifies CASSLVPGAGISYEQYF.

This clonotype has more than one count but fewer than ten. The genes are TRBV2 and TRBJ2-5; the D is unclear. V was cut by 1 base and J by 5 bases, with 8 bases left in between. Germline CDR1 is SNHLY and CDR2 is FYNNEI. The CDR3 contains 13 residues. The CDR3 is CASSEEAAETQYF. The CDR3 coding sequence is TGTGCCAGCAGTGAAGAGGCGGCGGAGACCCAGTACTTC.

This clonotype showed up just once. The gene calls are TRBV7-9 and TRBJ1-4, with D hard to call. This CDR3 is 14 amino acids long. V lost 2 bases and J 5 bases, leaving 9 bases between the germline ends. Germline V gene lookup returns CDR1 SEHNR and CDR2 FQNEAQ (reference sequence). This CDR3 reads CASSLTQINEKLFF. The CDR3 DNA reads TGTGCCAGCAGCTTAACCCAGATCAATGAAAAACTGTTTTTT.

The chain couples TRBV29-1 to TRBJ2-7; D gene ambiguous. Per germline, CDR1 SQVTM and CDR2 ANQGSEA. The CDR3 consists of 14 residues. Trimming removed 0 bases at V and 4 bases at J, with 13 bases between. CDR3 nucleotides: TGCAGCGTTGAAGATCCCAGGAGCTATTACGAGCAGTACTTC. Amino acids: CSVEDPRSYYEQYF.

This clonotype was counted a few times. This chain uses TRBV7-9 with TRBJ2-7; D is undetermined. The CDR3 runs to 11 residues. Germline V gene sequence: CDR1 SEHNR, CDR2 FQNEAQ (reference sequence). The V end was cut by 6 bases, the J end by 6 bases, with 9 bases between. The CDR3 bases are TGTGCCAGCAGAAGTTCCGGCGAGCAGTACTTC. Amino acid sequence: CASRSSGEQYF. Complete variable domain (other parts from reference TRBV7-9 and TRBJ2-7): DTGVSQNPRHKITKRGQNVTFRCDPISEHNRLYWYRQTLGQGPEFLTYFQNEAQLEKSRLLSDRFSAERPKGSFSTLEIQRTEQGDSAMYLCASRSSGEQYFGPGTRLTVT.

Only a few counts were recorded for this clonotype. V is TRBV20-1 and J is TRBJ2-5, with D tentatively TRBD2 (5 bases). Trimming stripped 5 bases from V and 5 bases from J, with 12 bases between. The CDR3 has 12 amino acids. Germline assignment: CDR1 DFQATT and CDR2 SNEGSKA (reference sequence). DNA for the CDR3: TGCAGTGCTCCAACTAGAATGGAGACCCAGTACTTC. It codes for CSAPTRMETQYF.

Details on this clonotype: A much larger clone differs by one base, so this may be a read error. The chain is built from TRBV7-2 and TRBJ2-5; 14 bases line up with TRBD2. This CDR3 has 16 amino acids. The junction had 12 bases not matched to a gene; V was cut back by 6 bases and J by 9 bases. The germline V gene encodes CDR1 SGHTA and CDR2 FQGNSA. The CDR3 DNA is TGTGCCAGCAGGCGCGGGACTAGCGGGAGTGGTGAGGCCCAGTACTTC. Protein: CASRRGTSGSGEAQYF.

The rearrangement links TRBV5-1 to TRBJ1-2; D call uncertain. Trimming stripped 0 bases from V and 6 bases from J, with 15 bases between. Germline assignment: CDR1 SGHRS and CDR2 YFSETQ. This CDR3 contains 15 residues. The DNA for the CDR3 is TGCGCCAGCAGCTTGGAAGTGGCGGTTATACATGGCTACACCTTC. Translated, it gives CASSLEVAVIHGYTF.

This clonotype was observed a handful of times. The V call is TRBV12-5, the J call TRBJ1-2; D gene ambiguous. The V end lost 3 bases, the J end lost 12 bases, and 17 bases lay between the germline ends. This CDR3 region has 13 residues. The V gene's germline CDR1 is LGHNT and CDR2 FRNRAP. CDR3 nucleotide sequence: TGTGCTAGTGGTTTCTCGGCGGGTGGAGGCAACACCTTC. This sequence encodes CASGFSAGGGNTF.

This clonotype showed up just a few times. This chain uses TRBV4-1 with TRBJ1-5; unclear D gene. Germline CDR1 reads MGHRA; CDR2 reads YSYEKL. The CDR3 runs 15 residues. Deletions cut 0 bases from V and 3 bases from J, with 9 bases between. The CDR3 nucleotides are TGCGCCAGCAGCCAAGAACAACAGCCCAATCAGCCCCAGCATTTT. This translates into CASSQEQQPNQPQHF.

The V call is TRBV18, the J call TRBJ2-5; D is unclear. The length of the CDR3 is 14 residues. Germline CDR1 reads KGHSH; CDR2 reads LQKENI. Trimming cost V 2 bases and J 4 bases, with 11 bases left between them. The CDR3 nucleotides are TGTGCCAGCTCACCATCCCTAGATCCAGAGACCCAGTACTTC. It specifies CASSPSLDPETQYF. Variable domain in full (rest from reference TRBV18 and TRBJ2-5): NAGVMQNPRHLVRRRGQEARLRCSPMKGHSHVYWYRQLPEEGLKFMVYLQKENIIDESGMPKERFSAEFPKEGPSILRIQQVVRGDSAAYFCASSPSLDPETQYFGPGTRLLVL.

The gene calls are TRBV20-1 and TRBJ2-7; D not certain. The CDR3 has 13 residues. Per the germline V gene, CDR1 is DFQATT and CDR2 is SNEGSKA (reference sequence). Trimming cost V 3 bases and J 0 bases, with 9 bases left between them. CDR3 amino acids: CSASDTHSYEQYF. In DNA, the CDR3 is TGCAGTGCTAGCGATACCCACTCCTACGAGCAGTACTTC.

The chain employs TRBV4-1 and TRBJ2-2, with TRBD1 matching 7 bases. This CDR3 is 17 amino acids long. From germline, CDR1 is MGHRA and CDR2 YSYEKL. The V segment lost 0 bases and the J segment 3 bases; nucleotides outside the gene matches: 7. CDR3 sequence reads: CASSQDARQGDTGELFF. The CDR3 DNA reads as TGCGCCAGCAGCCAAGATGCGCGCCAGGGGGACACCGGGGAGCTGTTTTTT.